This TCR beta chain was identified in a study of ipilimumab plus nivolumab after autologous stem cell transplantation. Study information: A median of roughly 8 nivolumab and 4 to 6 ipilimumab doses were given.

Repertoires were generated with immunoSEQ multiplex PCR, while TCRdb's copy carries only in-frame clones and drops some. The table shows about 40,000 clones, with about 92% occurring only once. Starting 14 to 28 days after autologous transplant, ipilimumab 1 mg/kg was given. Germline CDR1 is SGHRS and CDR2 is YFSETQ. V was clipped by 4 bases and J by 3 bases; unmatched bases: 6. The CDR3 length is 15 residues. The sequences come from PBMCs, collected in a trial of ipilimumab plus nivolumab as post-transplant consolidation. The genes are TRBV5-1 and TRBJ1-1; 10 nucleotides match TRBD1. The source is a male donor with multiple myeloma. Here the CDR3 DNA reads TGCGCCAGCAGCCCCTTCGGGACAGGGGACACTGAAGCTTTCTTT. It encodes CASSPFGTGDTEAFF.